The T cell receptor (beta chain) described here comes from a study of blood T cells in healthy people across ages. Germline CDR1 SGHDN, CDR2 FVKESK. This CDR3 spans 15 amino acids. Trimming stripped 1 base from V and 6 bases from J, with 14 bases between. Combining a sample-barcoded 5' primer with a J-beta primer mix, a second PCR ran for roughly 7 to 12 cycles. Each cDNA was tagged by a template-switch adaptor containing 12 random nucleotides. TCRdb called the 5' RACE reads again in MiXCR, with one record for every CDR3 protein. This table has about 1.6 million distinct CDR3 sequences, roughly 32% appearing once.

This clonotype was sampled from a woman in her twenties or thirties in good health. Input material: blood. The V call is TRBV14, the J call TRBJ2-3; possibly TRBD2 for D (5 bases). CDR3 bases: TGTGCCAGCAGCCAAGTTAGTGGCGGGTTCGATACGCAGTATTTT. Translation gives CASSQVSGGFDTQYF.